This TCR beta chain was obtained from a study of blood T cell repertoires in COVID-19. Study overall: The study drew acute and convalescent COVID-19 samples from the United States, Italy and Spain.

Germline CDR1 and CDR2: SGHAT and FQNNGV. This CDR3 comprises 12 residues. The germline V and J ends were trimmed by 5 bases and 7 bases, with 11 bases remaining between them. Original handling: Reference gene primer amplification in the assay estimated nucleated cell counts. Profiling relied on immunoSEQ multiplex PCR, and the TCRdb table lists in-frame clones only, not all of them. V, J and clone size were drawn from that table, and D and trimming were deduced from the DNA. The data show under 200,000 clones, with 70% to 90% seen just once and approximately 5.4% held by the top ten. This sequence joins TRBV11-2 and TRBJ1-1; perhaps TRBD1 as D (5 bases). The receptor was isolated from a woman aged 45-65 years with COVID-19, enrolled during active disease. The sample was peripheral blood. The CDR3 DNA reads as TGTGCCAGCAGCCCTTACAGGTTTGAAGCTTTCTTT. It specifies CASSPYRFEAFF. Full variable domain (rest looked up from reference TRBV11-2 and TRBJ1-1): EAGVAQSPRYKIIEKRQSVAFWCNPISGHATLYWYQQILGQGPKLLIQFQNNGVVDDSQLPKDRFSAERLKGVDSTLKIQPAKLEDSAVYLCASSPYRFEAFFGQGTRLTVV.